The present T cell receptor beta chain was sequenced within a study of breast tumors, draining lymph nodes, adjacent tissues. The V gene's germline CDR1 is SGHTA and CDR2 FQGTGA. The germline V and J ends were trimmed by 5 bases and 0 bases, with 9 bases remaining between them. The CDR3 totals 14 residues. In TCRdb, the multiplex PCR reads were re-called with MiXCR into one record per CDR3 protein. Among approximately 14,000 distinct CDR3 sequences listed, 45% to 70% were seen once. The chain is built from TRBV7-3 and TRBJ2-3, with a tentative D call TRBD1 (6 bases). This sequence originates from a female donor with breast cancer. Some clones in this sample may be carry-over from other donors' samples. Sequenced input: tumor-adjacent breast tissue. CDR3 nucleotides: TGTGCCAGCAGCCCGGGACATAGCACAGATACGCAGTATTTT. Translation gives CASSPGHSTDTQYF.